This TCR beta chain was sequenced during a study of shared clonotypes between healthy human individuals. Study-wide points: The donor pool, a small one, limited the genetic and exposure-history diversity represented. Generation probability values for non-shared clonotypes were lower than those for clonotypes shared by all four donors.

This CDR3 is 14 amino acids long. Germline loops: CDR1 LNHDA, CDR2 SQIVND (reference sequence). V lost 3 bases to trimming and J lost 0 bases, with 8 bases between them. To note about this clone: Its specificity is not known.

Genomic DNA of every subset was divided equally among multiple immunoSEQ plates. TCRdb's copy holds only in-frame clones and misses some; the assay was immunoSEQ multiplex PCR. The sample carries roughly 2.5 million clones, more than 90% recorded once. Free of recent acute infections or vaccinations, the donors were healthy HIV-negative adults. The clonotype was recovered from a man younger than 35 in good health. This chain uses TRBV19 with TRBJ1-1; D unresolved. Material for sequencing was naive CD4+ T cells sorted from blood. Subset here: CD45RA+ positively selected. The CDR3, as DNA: TGTGCCAGTAGTATGCGTACAGTGAACACTGAAGCTTTCTTT. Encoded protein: CASSMRTVNTEAFF.